This entry lists 22 T cell receptor beta chains sequenced from one sample in a study of Ad26.COV2.S vaccination and SARS-CoV-2 variants. Treatment specified: some 20 received Ad26.COV2.S at low or high dose, single or two shots; a few received placebo; per-sample allocation not given. Collection of the samples took place on day 63 after the first injection of vaccine or placebo. The table came from immunoSEQ multiplex PCR; TCRdb's copy has only in-frame clones and leaves some out. This sample has approximately 500,000 clones, with roughly nine tenths found just once. Here the sequenced sample was peripheral blood, taken in a trial of Ad26.COV2.S vaccine versus placebo. These TCRs come from a person between 18 and 60 years old who received the Ad26.COV2.S COVID-19 vaccine or a placebo.

V and J are TRBV6-4 and TRBJ2-2; no reliable D call. Germline CDR1 MRHNA, CDR2 SNTAGT. V lost 4 bases and J 2 bases, leaving 8 bases between the germline ends. The CDR3 runs to 14 residues. CDR3 DNA sequence: TGTGCCAGCAGTGCGGAGAGTAACACCGGGGAGCTGTTTTTT. It is translated as CASSAESNTGELFF.

This chain uses TRBV3-1 (or the pseudogene TRBV3-2) with TRBJ1-3; D remains ambiguous. The CDR3 has 16 residues. V was shortened by 1 base and J by 0 bases, with 10 bases between the two germline ends. Germline-derived CDR1 and CDR2 are LGHDT and YNNKEL (reference sequence). In nucleotides, the CDR3 is TGTGCCAGCAGCCAAGCACAGATCTTCTCTGGAAACACCATATATTTT. This gives the protein CASSQAQIFSGNTIYF.

The rearrangement uses TRBV19 and TRBJ2-1; D is unresolved. Trimming removed 4 bases at V and 9 bases at J, with 13 bases between. CDR3 size: 13 residues. In germline, CDR1 is LNHDA, CDR2 SQIVND (reference sequence). In nucleotides, the CDR3 is TGTGCCAGTAGTACAGACCCGGCCAGTGAGCAGTTCTTC. It is translated as CASSTDPASEQFF.

V is TRBV27 and J is TRBJ1-2; D call uncertain. The germline CDR1 and CDR2 sequences are MNHEY and SMNVEV (reference sequence). CDR3 size: 15 residues. V shed 2 bases and J shed 0 bases, with 10 bases lying between them. DNA of the CDR3: TGTGCCAGCAGTTTAAGGGCAGCCGCTAACTATGGCTACACCTTC. It yields the protein CASSLRAAANYGYTF.

The CDR3 DNA follows: TGTGCCAGCAGCCCGCCGTGGGGTAGGCAAGAGACCCAGTACTTC. Protein sequence: CASSPPWGRQETQYF. The V gene is TRBV25-1, the J gene TRBJ2-5; unclear D gene. This CDR3 contains 15 residues. Germline values: CDR1 MGHDK, CDR2 SYGVNS. Trimming removed 6 bases at V and 2 bases at J, with 16 bases between.

The chain is built from TRBV3-1 (or the pseudogene TRBV3-2) and TRBJ2-7; 10 bases match TRBD2. From germline, CDR1 is LGHDT and CDR2 YNNKEL (reference sequence). CDR3 length equals 15 residues. The V and J ends lost 0 bases and 4 bases, in that order; junction bases with no gene match: 3. The DNA for the CDR3 is TGTGCCAGCAGCCAAGAAGCTAGCGGGAGATACGAGCAGTACTTC. Residues: CASSQEASGRYEQYF.

This clone occurred once. V usage is TRBV30 and J usage is TRBJ1-4; 8 bases line up with TRBD1. V was clipped by 1 base and J by 6 bases; unmatched bases: 7. The CDR3 has 15 residues. From germline, CDR1 is GTSNPN and CDR2 SVGIG (reference sequence). CDR3 in DNA: TGTGCCTGGAGTGCAAAGGGGACAGGCGATGAAAAACTGTTTTTT. It codes for CAWSAKGTGDEKLFF.

J is TRBJ2-5 and V is TRBV9; no clear D. There are 15 residues in the CDR3. Germline assignment: CDR1 SGDLS and CDR2 YYNGEE. V lost 4 bases and J lost 2, with 15 bases in between. The CDR3 sequence: CASSSTGVKQETQYF. CDR3 coding DNA: TGTGCCAGCAGCAGTACGGGCGTAAAACAAGAGACCCAGTACTTC. Combining the CDR3 with reference TRBV9 and TRBJ2-5 gives the whole variable domain DSGVTQTPKHLITATGQRVTLRCSPRSGDLSVYWYQQSLDQGLQFLIQYYNGEERAKGNILERFSAQQFPDLHSELNLSSLELGDSALYFCASSSTGVKQETQYFGPGTRLLVL.

The chain is built from TRBV5-1 and TRBJ1-4; no reliable D call. The germline CDR1 and CDR2 sequences are SGHRS and YFSETQ. Trimming removed 0 bases at V and 2 bases at J, with 14 bases between. This CDR3 spans 17 amino acids. The CDR3 coding sequence is TGCGCCAGCAGCTTGGGTTTTCAATTCGCCACTAATGAAAAACTGTTTTTT. This sequence encodes CASSLGFQFATNEKLFF.

In this sample, this clone turned up a few times. Here the CDR3 DNA reads TGTGCCAGCAGCTCCGACAGACAAGAGACCCAGTACTTC. Its protein is CASSSDRQETQYF. V gene TRBV7-9 combines with J gene TRBJ2-5, with a weak D call TRBD1 (5 bases). Germline lookup yields CDR1 SEHNR and CDR2 FQNEAQ (reference sequence). Trimming removed 4 bases from V and 2 bases from J, with 8 bases in between. The CDR3 contains 13 residues.

V and J are TRBV5-5 and TRBJ1-2; D is undetermined. Germline values: CDR1 SGHKS, CDR2 YYEKEE (reference sequence). The CDR3 sequence is 15 residues long. V shed 0 bases and J shed 2 bases, with 11 bases lying between them. CDR3 DNA sequence: TGTGCCAGCAGCTTGGAAGGGTTAGGCAACTATGGCTACACCTTC. Translation: CASSLEGLGNYGYTF.

The chain combines TRBV28 with TRBJ1-5, with D perhaps TRBD1 (5 bases). V was clipped by 7 bases and J by 2 bases, with 18 bases between them. This CDR3 region has 16 residues. Germline V CDR1 and CDR2: MDHEN, SYDVKM. The CDR3 region is CASNPRDRGGNQPQHF. The CDR3 bases are TGTGCCAGCAACCCGAGGGACCGCGGAGGCAATCAGCCCCAGCATTTT.

CDR3 in DNA: TGTGCCAGCAGTGCCTTGAGGGGACAGTCAGCCTACGAGCAGTACTTC. Amino acid sequence: CASSALRGQSAYEQYF. The chain recombines TRBV28 with TRBJ2-7, with 7 bases identical to TRBD1. V was clipped by 5 bases and J by 2 bases; unmatched bases: 12. The CDR3 contains 16 residues. In germline, CDR1 is MDHEN, CDR2 SYDVKM.

The CDR3 sequence: CASSPPRGRNTEAFF. The DNA of the CDR3 is TGTGCCAGCAGTCCCCCCAGGGGGAGGAACACTGAAGCTTTCTTT. This chain uses TRBV28 with TRBJ1-1, with TRBD1 matching 7 bases. The length of the CDR3 is 15 residues. V lost 5 bases and J lost 1; bases outside the gene matches: 7. Germline CDR1 is MDHEN and CDR2 is SYDVKM.

V is TRBV6-6 and J is TRBJ1-2, with D possibly matching TRBD1 (6 bases). The length of the CDR3 is 15 residues. In germline, CDR1 is MNHNY, CDR2 SVGAGI (reference sequence). Trimming took off 2 bases at V and 1 base at J, with 11 bases between the two ends. The CDR3 spells CASSYGRGNNYGYTF. CDR3 nucleotides: TGTGCCAGCAGTTACGGCAGGGGCAATAACTATGGCTACACCTTC.

This clone came up a few times. The rearrangement uses TRBV28 and TRBJ1-2, with a weak D call TRBD1 (5 bases). Germline lookup yields CDR1 MDHEN and CDR2 SYDVKM. V lost 7 bases, J lost 5 bases, and 17 bases lay in between. The length of the CDR3 is 14 residues. The CDR3 reads CASMPALKGYGYTF. The CDR3 nucleotides read TGTGCCAGCATGCCCGCGCTAAAGGGGTATGGCTACACCTTC.

CDR3 in amino acids: CASNAGNEKLFF. The CDR3 coding sequence is TGTGCCAGTAATGCAGGGAATGAAAAACTGTTTTTT. The chain carries TRBV19 and TRBJ1-4; D is perhaps TRBD1 (5 bases). The CDR3 has 12 residues. Germline CDR1 is LNHDA and CDR2 is SQIVND (reference sequence). V lost 7 bases to trimming and J lost 5 bases, with 8 bases between them.

CDR3 in amino acids: CASSLTGSYNEQFF. Here the CDR3 DNA reads TGTGCCAGCAGTTTAACCGGGAGCTACAATGAGCAGTTCTTC. The chain carries TRBV28 and TRBJ2-1, with a weak D call TRBD2 (6 bases). Trimming took 2 bases from V and 3 from J, leaving 8 bases between them. Germline values: CDR1 MDHEN, CDR2 SYDVKM. The CDR3 consists of 14 residues.

The chain recombines TRBV28 with TRBJ1-4; D perhaps matches TRBD1 (6 bases). The length of the CDR3 is 12 residues. Germline V gene sequence: CDR1 MDHEN, CDR2 SYDVKM. V lost 10 bases, J lost 8 bases, and 14 bases lay in between. The CDR3 is CATTTGSEKLFF. CDR3 DNA: TGTGCCACCACTACAGGGTCCGAAAAACTGTTTTTT.

The V gene is TRBV28, the J gene TRBJ2-3, with TRBD2 identical over 10 bases. Germline V gene lookup returns CDR1 MDHEN and CDR2 SYDVKM. V lost 2 bases, J lost 6 bases, and 8 bases stayed unmatched. CDR3 length: 16 residues. CDR3 amino acids: CASSLGLAERGDTQYF. The CDR3 DNA reads as TGTGCCAGCAGTTTAGGACTAGCGGAGAGGGGGGATACGCAGTATTTT.

This clone was found a few times. The rearrangement links TRBV7-2 to TRBJ2-1; tentative D call: TRBD2 (5 bases). Germline values: CDR1 SGHTA, CDR2 FQGNSA. Trimming pared 5 bases from V and 2 bases from J, leaving 10 bases between. The CDR3 runs 14 residues. The CDR3 reads CASSTTGAYNEQFF. The CDR3 DNA reads as TGTGCCAGCAGCACGACCGGGGCCTACAATGAGCAGTTCTTC.

CDR3 in amino acids: CASSPLGGFYNEQFF. The CDR3 coding sequence is TGTGCCAGCAGTCCCTTGGGGGGATTCTACAATGAGCAGTTCTTC. V and J are TRBV28 and TRBJ2-1; D may be TRBD2 (6 bases). The CDR3 covers 15 residues. With 5 bases removed from V and 3 bases from J, the gap between germline ends came to 14 bases. The germline CDR1 and CDR2 sequences are MDHEN and SYDVKM.